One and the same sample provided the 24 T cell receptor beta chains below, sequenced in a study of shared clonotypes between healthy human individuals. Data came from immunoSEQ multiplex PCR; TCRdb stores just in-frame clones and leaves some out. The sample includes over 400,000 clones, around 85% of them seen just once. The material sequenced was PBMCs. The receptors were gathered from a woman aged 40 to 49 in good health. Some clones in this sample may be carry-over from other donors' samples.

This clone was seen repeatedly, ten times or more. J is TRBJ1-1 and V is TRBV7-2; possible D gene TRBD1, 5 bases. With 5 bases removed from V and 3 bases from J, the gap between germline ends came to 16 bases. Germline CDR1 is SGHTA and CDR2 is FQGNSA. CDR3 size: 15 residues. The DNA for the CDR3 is TGTGCCAGCAGCCTCGGGGGGGAGTTCGACACTGAAGCTTTCTTT. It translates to CASSLGGEFDTEAFF.

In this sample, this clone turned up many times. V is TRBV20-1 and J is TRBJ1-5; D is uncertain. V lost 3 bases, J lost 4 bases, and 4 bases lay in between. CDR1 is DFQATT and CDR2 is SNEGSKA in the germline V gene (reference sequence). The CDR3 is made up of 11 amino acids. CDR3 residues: CSASGNQPQHF. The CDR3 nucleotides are TGCAGTGCTAGTGGGAATCAGCCCCAGCATTTT.

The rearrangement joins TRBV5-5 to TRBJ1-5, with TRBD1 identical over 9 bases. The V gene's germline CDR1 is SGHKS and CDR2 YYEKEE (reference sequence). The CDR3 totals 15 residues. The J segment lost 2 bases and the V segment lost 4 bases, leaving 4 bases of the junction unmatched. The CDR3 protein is CASSRDRAGNQPQHF. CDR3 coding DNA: TGTGCCAGCAGCCGGGACAGGGCGGGCAATCAGCCCCAGCATTTT.

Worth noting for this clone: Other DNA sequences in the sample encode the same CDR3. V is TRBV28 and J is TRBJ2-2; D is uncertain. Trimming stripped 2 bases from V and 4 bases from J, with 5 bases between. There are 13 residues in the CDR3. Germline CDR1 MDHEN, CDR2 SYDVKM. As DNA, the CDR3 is TGTGCCAGCAGTTTAGAGTCCACCGGGGAGCTGTTTTTT. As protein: CASSLESTGELFF.

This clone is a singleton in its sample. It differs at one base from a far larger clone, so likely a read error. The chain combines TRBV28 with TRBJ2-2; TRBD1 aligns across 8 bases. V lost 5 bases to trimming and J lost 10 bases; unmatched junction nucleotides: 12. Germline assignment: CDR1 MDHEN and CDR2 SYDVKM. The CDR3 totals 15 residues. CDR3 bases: TGTGCCAGCAGTAAATGGACAGGGATTTCCGTGGAGCTGTTTTTT. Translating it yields CASSKWTGISVELFF.

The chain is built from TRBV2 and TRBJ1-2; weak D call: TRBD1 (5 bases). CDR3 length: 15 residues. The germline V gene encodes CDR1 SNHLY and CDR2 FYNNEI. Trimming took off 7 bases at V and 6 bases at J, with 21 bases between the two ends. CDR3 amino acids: CASTGVPGSQNGYTF. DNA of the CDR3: TGTGCCAGCACCGGGGTTCCAGGGAGTCAAAATGGCTACACCTTC.

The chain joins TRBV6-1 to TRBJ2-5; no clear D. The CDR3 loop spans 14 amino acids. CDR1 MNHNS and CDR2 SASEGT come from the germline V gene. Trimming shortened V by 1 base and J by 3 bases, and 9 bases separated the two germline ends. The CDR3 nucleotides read TGTGCCAGCAGTGAAGGACCGTCTAAAGAGACCCAGTACTTC. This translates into CASSEGPSKETQYF.

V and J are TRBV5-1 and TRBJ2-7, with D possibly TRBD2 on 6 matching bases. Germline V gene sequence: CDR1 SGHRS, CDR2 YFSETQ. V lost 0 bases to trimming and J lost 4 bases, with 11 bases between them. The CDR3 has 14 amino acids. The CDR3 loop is CASSLVGREYEQYF. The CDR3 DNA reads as TGCGCCAGCAGCTTGGTCGGGAGAGAGTACGAGCAGTACTTC.

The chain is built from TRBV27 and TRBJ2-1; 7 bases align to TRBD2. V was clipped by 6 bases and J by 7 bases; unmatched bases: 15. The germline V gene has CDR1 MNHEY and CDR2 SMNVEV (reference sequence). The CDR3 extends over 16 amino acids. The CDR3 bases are TGTGCCAGCAGCCCCTGGGGGAGACTGGGAGGGAATGAGCAGTTCTTC. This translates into CASSPWGRLGGNEQFF.

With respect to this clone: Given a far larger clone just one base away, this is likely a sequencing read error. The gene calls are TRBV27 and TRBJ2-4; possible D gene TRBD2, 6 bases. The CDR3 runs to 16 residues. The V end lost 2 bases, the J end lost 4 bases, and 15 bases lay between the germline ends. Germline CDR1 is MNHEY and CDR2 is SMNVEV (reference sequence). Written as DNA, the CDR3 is TGTGCCAGCAGTTTAGGGCTAGCGAGAGCAAAAAACATTCAGTACTTC. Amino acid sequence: CASSLGLARAKNIQYF.

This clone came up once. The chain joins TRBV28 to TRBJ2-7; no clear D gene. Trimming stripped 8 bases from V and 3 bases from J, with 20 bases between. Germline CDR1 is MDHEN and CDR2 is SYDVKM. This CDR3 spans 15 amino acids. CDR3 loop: CASSPLGDSGYEQYF. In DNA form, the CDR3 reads TGTGCCAGCTCTCCACTCGGAGACTCGGGCTACGAGCAGTACTTC.

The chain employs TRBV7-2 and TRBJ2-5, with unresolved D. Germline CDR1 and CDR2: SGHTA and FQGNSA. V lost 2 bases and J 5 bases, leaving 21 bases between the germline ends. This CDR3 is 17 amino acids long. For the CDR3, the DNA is TGTGCCAGCAGCTTAAAGGGTGGGCTGATGGCAGAGGAGACCCAGTACTTC. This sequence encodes CASSLKGGLMAEETQYF.

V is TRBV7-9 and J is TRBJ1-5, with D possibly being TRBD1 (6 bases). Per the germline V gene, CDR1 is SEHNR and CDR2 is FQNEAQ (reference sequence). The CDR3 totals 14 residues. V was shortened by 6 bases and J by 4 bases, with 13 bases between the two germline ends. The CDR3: CASSRGGLNQPQHF. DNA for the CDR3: TGTGCCAGCAGTCGGGGGGGGCTTAATCAGCCCCAGCATTTT.

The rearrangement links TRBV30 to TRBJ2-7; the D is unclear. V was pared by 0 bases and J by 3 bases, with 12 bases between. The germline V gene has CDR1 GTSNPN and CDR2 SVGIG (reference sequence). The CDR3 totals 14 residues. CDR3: CAWSVLNLFYEQYF. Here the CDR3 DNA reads TGTGCCTGGAGTGTACTTAATCTTTTCTACGAGCAGTACTTC.

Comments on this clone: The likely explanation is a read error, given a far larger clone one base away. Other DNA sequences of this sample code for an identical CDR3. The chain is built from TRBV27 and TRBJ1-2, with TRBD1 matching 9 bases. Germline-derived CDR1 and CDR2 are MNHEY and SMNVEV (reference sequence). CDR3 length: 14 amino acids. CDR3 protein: CASSSWETGGGYTF. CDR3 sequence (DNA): TGCGCCAGCAGTTCATGGGAGACAGGGGGTGGCTACACCTTC.

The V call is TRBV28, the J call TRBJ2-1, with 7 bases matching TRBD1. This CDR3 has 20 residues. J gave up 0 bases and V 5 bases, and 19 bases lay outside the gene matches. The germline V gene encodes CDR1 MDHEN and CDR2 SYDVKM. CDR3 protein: CASSTRQGSMTMSSYNEQFF. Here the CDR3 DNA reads TGTGCCAGCAGTACCCGACAGGGTTCAATGACCATGAGCTCCTACAATGAGCAGTTCTTC.

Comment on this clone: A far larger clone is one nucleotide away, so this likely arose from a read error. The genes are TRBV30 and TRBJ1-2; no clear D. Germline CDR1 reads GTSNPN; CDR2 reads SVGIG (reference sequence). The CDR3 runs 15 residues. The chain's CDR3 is CACSEVRNKNYGYTF. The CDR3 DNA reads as TGTGCCTGTAGTGAGGTCAGGAACAAGAACTATGGCTACACCTTC.

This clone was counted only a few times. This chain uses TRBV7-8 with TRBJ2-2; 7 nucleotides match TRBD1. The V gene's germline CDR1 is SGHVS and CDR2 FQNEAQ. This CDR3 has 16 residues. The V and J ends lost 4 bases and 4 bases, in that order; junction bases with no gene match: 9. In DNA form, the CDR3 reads TGTGCCAGCAGCTCGACAGGGTTTGCATCCACCGGGGAGCTGTTTTTT. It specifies CASSSTGFASTGELFF.

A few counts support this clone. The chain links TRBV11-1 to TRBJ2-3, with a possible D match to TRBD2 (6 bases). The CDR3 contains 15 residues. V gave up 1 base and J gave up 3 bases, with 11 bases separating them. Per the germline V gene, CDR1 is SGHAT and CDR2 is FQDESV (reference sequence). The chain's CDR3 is CASSLDRGKTDTQYF. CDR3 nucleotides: TGTGCCAGCAGCTTAGACCGCGGGAAGACAGATACGCAGTATTTT.

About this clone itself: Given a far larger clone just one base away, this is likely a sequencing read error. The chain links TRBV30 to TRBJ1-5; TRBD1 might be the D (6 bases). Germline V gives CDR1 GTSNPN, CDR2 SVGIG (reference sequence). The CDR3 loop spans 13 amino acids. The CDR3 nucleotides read TGTTCCTGGAGCACCGGACAGAATCAGCCCCAGCATTTT. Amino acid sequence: CSWSTGQNQPQHF.

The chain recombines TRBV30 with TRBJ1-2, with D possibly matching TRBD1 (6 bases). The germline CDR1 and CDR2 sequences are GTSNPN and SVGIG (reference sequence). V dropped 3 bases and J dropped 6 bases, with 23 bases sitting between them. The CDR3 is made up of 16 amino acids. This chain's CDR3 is CAWSVSRTVLFDGYTF. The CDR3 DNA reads TGTGCCTGGAGCGTCAGCAGGACAGTCCTGTTCGATGGCTACACCTTC.

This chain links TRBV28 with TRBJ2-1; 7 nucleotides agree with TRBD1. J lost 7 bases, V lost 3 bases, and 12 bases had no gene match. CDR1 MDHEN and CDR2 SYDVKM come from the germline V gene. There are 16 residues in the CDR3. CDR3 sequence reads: CASSFQSRGGGNEQFF. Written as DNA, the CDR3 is TGTGCCAGCAGTTTTCAATCGAGAGGGGGCGGGAATGAGCAGTTCTTC.

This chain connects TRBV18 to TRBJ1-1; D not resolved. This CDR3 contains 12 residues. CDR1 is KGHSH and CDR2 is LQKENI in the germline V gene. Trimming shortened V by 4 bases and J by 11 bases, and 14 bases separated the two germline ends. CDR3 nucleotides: TGTGCCAGCTCACTCCCGGCCTTGGGGGCTTTCTTT. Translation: CASSLPALGAFF.

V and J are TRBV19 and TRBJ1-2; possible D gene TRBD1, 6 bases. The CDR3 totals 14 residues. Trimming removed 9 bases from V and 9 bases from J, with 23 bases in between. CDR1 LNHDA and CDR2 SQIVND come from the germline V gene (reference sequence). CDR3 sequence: CASNDRIKKGSYTF. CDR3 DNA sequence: TGTGCCAGCAATGACAGGATCAAAAAAGGGAGCTACACCTTC. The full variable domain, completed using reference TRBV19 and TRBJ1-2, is DGGITQSPKYLFRKEGQNVTLSCEQNLNHDAMYWYRQDPGQGLRLIYYSQIVNDFQKGDIAEGYSVSREKKESFPLTVTSAQKNPTAFYLCASNDRIKKGSYTFGSGTRLTVV.